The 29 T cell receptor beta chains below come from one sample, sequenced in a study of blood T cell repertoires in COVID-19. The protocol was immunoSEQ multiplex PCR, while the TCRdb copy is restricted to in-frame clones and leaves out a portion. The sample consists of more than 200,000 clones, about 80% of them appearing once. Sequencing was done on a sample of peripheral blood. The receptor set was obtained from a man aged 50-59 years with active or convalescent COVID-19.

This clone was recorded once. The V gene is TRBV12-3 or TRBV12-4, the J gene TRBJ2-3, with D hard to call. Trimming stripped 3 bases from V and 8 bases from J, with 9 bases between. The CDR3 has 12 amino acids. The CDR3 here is CASSFPSGTQYF. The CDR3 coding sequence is TGTGCCAGCAGTTTCCCCTCAGGTACGCAGTATTTT.

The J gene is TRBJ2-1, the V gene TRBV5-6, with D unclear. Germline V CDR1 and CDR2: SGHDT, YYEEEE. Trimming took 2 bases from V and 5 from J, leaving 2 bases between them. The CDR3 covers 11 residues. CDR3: CASSFDNEQFF. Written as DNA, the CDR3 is TGTGCCAGCAGCTTCGACAATGAGCAGTTCTTC.

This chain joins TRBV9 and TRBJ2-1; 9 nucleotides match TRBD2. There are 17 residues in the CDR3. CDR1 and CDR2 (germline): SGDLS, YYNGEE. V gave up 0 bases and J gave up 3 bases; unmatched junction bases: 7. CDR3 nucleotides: TGTGCCAGCAGCGTAGGAAGGGCGGGGGGGCTCTACAATGAGCAGTTCTTC. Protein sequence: CASSVGRAGGLYNEQFF.

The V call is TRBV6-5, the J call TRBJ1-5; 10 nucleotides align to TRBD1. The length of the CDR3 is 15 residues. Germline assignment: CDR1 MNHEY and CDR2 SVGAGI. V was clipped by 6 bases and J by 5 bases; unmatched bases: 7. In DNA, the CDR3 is TGTGCCAGCAGGACGACAGGGGGCGAGTATCAGCCCCAGCATTTT. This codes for CASRTTGGEYQPQHF.

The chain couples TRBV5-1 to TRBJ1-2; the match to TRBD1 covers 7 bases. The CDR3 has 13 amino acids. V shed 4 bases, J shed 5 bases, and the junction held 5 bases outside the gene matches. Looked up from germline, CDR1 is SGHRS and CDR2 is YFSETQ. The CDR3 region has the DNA TGCGCCAGCAGCCCGGGACAGCAATATGGCTACACCTTC. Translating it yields CASSPGQQYGYTF.

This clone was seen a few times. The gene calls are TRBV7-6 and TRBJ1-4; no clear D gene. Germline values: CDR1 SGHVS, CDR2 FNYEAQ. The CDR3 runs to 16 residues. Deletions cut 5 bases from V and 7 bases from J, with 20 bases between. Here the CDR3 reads CASSPSPGSRGEKLFF. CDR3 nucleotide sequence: TGTGCCAGCAGCCCTTCTCCGGGATCCCGTGGTGAAAAACTGTTTTTT.

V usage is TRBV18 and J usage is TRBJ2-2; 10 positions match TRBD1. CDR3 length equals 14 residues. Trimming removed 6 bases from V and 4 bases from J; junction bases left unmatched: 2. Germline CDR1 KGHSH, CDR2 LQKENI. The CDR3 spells CASSGTGVTGELFF. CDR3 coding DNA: TGTGCCAGCTCCGGGACAGGGGTCACCGGGGAGCTGTTTTTT.

The CDR3: CASYFAGYSNQPQHF. In nucleotides, the CDR3 is TGTGCCAGCTACTTCGCGGGGTATAGCAATCAGCCCCAGCATTTT. This chain uses TRBV28 with TRBJ1-5; D gene unclear. The length of the CDR3 is 15 residues. Germline-derived CDR1 and CDR2 are MDHEN and SYDVKM. V lost 8 bases and J 0 bases, leaving 14 bases between the germline ends. Drawing the rest from reference TRBV28 and TRBJ1-5, the complete variable domain is DVKVTQSSRYLVKRTGEKVFLECVQDMDHENMFWYRQDPGLGLRLIYFSYDVKMKEKGDIPEGYSVSREKKERFSLILESASTNQTSMYLCASYFAGYSNQPQHFGDGTRLSIL.

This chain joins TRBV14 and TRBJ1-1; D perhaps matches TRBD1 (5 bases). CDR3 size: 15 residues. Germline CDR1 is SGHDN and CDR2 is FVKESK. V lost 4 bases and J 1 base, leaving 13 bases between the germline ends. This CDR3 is CASSPDKGSNTEAFF. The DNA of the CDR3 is TGTGCCAGCAGCCCGGACAAGGGGTCGAACACTGAAGCTTTCTTT.

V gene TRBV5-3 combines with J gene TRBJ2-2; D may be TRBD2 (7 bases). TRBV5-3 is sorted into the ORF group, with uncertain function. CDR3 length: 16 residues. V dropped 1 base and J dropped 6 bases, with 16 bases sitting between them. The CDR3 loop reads CARSLSTGGRPGELFF. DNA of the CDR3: TGTGCCAGAAGCTTGTCGACGGGGGGCCGACCCGGGGAGCTGTTTTTT.

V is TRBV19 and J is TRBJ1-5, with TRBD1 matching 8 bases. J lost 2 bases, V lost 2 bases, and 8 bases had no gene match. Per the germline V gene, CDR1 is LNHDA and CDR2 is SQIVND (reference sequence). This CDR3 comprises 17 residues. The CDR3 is CASSITPSTGGNQPQHF. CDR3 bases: TGTGCCAGTAGTATAACCCCATCGACAGGGGGCAATCAGCCCCAGCATTTT. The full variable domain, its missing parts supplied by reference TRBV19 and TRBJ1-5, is DGGITQSPKYLFRKEGQNVTLSCEQNLNHDAMYWYRQDPGQGLRLIYYSQIVNDFQKGDIAEGYSVSREKKESFPLTVTSAQKNPTAFYLCASSITPSTGGNQPQHFGDGTRLSIL.

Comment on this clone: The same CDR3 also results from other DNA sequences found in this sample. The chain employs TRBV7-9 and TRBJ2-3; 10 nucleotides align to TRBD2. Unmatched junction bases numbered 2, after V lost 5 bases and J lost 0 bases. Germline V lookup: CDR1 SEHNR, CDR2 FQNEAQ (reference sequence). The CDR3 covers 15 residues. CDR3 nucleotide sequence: TGTGCCAGCAGCCCACTAGCGGGGAGCACAGATACGCAGTATTTT. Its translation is CASSPLAGSTDTQYF.

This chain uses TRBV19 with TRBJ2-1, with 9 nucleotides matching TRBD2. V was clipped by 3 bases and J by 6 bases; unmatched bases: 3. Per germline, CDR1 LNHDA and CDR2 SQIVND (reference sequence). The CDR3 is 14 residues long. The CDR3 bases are TGTGCCAGTAGTATCTCTAGCGGGGTCAATGAGCAGTTCTTC. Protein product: CASSISSGVNEQFF.

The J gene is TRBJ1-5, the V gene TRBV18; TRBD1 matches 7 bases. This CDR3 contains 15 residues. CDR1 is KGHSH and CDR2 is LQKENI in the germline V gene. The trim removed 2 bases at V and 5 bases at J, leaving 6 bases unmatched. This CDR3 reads CASSPSQGEHQPQHF. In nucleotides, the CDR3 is TGTGCCAGCTCACCAAGTCAGGGGGAACATCAGCCCCAGCATTTT.

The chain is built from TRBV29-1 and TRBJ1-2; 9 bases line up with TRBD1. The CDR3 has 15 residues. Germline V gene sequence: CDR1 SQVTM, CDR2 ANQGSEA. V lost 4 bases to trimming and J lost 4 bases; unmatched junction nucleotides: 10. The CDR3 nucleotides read TGCAGCGTTGTTAAACAGGGGGCTATTAGCTATGGCTACACCTTC. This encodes CSVVKQGAISYGYTF.

CDR3 amino acids: CASSLGGPNIYNEQFF. The CDR3, as DNA: TGTGCCAGCAGCTTGGGGGGGCCTAACATCTACAATGAGCAGTTCTTC. The chain recombines TRBV5-4 with TRBJ2-1; weak D call: TRBD1 (6 bases). Germline V lookup: CDR1 SGHNT, CDR2 YYREEE (reference sequence). The CDR3 is 16 amino acids. V was shortened by 0 bases and J by 3 bases, with 13 bases between the two germline ends.

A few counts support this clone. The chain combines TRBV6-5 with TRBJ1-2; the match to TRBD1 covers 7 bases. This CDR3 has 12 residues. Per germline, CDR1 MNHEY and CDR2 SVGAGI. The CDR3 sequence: CAASGTDYGYTF. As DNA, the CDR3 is TGTGCAGCTTCCGGGACAGACTATGGCTACACCTTC.

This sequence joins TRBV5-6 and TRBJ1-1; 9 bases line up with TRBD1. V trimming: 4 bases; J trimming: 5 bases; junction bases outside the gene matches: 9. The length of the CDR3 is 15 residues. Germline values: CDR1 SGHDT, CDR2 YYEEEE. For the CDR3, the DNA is TGTGCCAGCAGCGGTACGGGACAGGGTGAGACTGAAGCTTTCTTT. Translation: CASSGTGQGETEAFF. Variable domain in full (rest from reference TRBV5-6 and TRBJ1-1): DAGVTQSPTHLIKTRGQQVTLRCSPKSGHDTVSWYQQALGQGPQFIFQYYEEEERQRGNFPDRFSGHQFPNYSSELNVNALLLGDSALYLCASSGTGQGETEAFFGQGTRLTVV.

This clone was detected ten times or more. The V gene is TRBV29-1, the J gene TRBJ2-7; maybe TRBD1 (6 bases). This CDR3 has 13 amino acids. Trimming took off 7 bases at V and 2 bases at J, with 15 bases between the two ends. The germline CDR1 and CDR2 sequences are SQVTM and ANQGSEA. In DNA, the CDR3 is TGCAGCGCCCTGACAGGCATCACCTACGAGCAGTACTTC. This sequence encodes CSALTGITYEQYF.

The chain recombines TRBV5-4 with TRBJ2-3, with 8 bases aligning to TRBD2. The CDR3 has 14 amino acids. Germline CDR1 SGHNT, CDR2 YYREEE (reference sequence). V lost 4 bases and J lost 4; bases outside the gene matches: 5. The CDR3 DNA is TGTGCCAGCAGCCCGCGGGGGGCGGCAGATACGCAGTATTTT. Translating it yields CASSPRGAADTQYF.

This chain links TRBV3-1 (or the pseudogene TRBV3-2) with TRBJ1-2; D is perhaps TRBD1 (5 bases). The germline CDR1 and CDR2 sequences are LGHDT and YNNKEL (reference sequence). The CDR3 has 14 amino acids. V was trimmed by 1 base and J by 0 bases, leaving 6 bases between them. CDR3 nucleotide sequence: TGTGCCAGCAGCCAAGGGGGCGCTAACTATGGCTACACCTTC. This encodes CASSQGGANYGYTF.

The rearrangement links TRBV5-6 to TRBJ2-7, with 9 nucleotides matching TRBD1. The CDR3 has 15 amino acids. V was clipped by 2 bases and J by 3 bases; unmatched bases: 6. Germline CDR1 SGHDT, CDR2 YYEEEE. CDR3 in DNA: TGTGCCAGCAGCTTTTTTGGGACAGGGCACTACGAGCAGTACTTC. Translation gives CASSFFGTGHYEQYF.

Here the CDR3 DNA reads TGTGCCAGCAGCCAACACGGACAGGGGCTGTTTTTT. It yields the protein CASSQHGQGLFF. The chain links TRBV3-1 (or the pseudogene TRBV3-2) to TRBJ2-2; 8 nucleotides match TRBD1. Trimming cost V 2 bases and J 13 bases; bases outside gene matches: 3. The CDR3 totals 12 residues. Germline loops: CDR1 LGHDT, CDR2 YNNKEL (reference sequence).

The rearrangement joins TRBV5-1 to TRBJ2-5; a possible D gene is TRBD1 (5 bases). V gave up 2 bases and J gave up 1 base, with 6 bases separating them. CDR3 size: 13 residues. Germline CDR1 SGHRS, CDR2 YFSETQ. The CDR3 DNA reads TGCGCCAGCAGCTTAGGGGTCCAAGAGACCCAGTACTTC. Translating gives CASSLGVQETQYF.

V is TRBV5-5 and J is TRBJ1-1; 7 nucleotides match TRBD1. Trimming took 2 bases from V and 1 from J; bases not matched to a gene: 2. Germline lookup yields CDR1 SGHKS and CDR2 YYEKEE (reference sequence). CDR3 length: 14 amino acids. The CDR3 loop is CASSFYRGNTEAFF. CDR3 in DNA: TGTGCCAGCAGCTTCTACAGGGGGAACACTGAAGCTTTCTTT.

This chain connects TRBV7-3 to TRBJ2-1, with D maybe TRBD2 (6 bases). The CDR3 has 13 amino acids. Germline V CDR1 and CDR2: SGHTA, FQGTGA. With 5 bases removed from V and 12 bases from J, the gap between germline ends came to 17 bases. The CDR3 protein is CASSPGRRDGQFF. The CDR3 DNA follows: TGTGCCAGCAGCCCCGGAAGGCGGGACGGGCAGTTCTTC.

The CDR3 here is CATAQGRADTQYF. Here the CDR3 DNA reads TGTGCCACCGCGCAGGGTCGGGCAGATACGCAGTATTTT. This rearrangement joins TRBV19 to TRBJ2-3, with D tentatively TRBD1 (5 bases). The V gene's germline CDR1 is LNHDA and CDR2 SQIVND (reference sequence). The CDR3 covers 13 residues. The V end lost 10 bases, the J end lost 4 bases, and 15 bases lay between the germline ends. The entire variable domain, with the rest obtained from reference TRBV19 and TRBJ2-3, is as follows: DGGITQSPKYLFRKEGQNVTLSCEQNLNHDAMYWYRQDPGQGLRLIYYSQIVNDFQKGDIAEGYSVSREKKESFPLTVTSAQKNPTAFYLCATAQGRADTQYFGPGTRLTVL.

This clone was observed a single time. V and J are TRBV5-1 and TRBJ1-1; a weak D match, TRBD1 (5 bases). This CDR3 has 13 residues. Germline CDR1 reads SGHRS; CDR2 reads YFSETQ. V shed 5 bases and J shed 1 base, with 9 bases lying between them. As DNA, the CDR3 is TGCGCCAGCAGAGTGGGGGGGAACACTGAAGCTTTCTTT. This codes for CASRVGGNTEAFF. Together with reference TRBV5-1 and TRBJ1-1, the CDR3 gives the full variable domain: KAGVTQTPRYLIKTRGQQVTLSCSPISGHRSVSWYQQTPGQGLQFLFEYFSETQRNKGNFPGRFSGRQFSNSRSEMNVSTLELGDSALYLCASRVGGNTEAFFGQGTRLTVV.

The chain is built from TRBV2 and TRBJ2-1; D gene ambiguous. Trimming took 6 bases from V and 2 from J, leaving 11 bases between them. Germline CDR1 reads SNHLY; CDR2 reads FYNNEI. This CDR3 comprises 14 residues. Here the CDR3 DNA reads TGTGCCAGCAGCGACAACCCACCCTACAATGAGCAGTTCTTC. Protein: CASSDNPPYNEQFF.